The 21 T cell receptor beta chains given below trace back to one sample, sequenced in a study of T cell repertoires in cytomegalovirus infection (dated by TCRdb to the late 2010s). The sample was run on an Illumina HiSeq 1500. TCRdb passed the public sequencing reads through fastp at Q25 and MiXCR, retaining productive beta sequences. Merged by CDR3 protein, the rows form single entries marked with the most common genes and DNA. The sample table lists hundreds of thousands of distinct CDR3 sequences, around a third of them with a count of one. The ten largest make up 9.5% to 15% of the sample. No antigen has been identified for these receptors. The treatment or condition label of this sample denotes: in vitro stimulation with specific CMV peptide epitopes to enrich CMV-specific T cells. The material sequenced was cultured CD8+ T cells from PBMCs, taken from culture after CMV antigen stimulation. The receptors here all came from a human donor in good health (CMV status not recorded). Some clones in this sample may be carry-over from other donors' samples.

There are a few counts of this clonotype. The chain combines TRBV19 with TRBJ2-3, with D unclear. This CDR3 is 14 amino acids long. Per germline, CDR1 LNHDA and CDR2 SQIVND (reference sequence). V was clipped by 4 bases and J by 5 bases, with 13 bases between them. DNA of the CDR3: TGTGCCAGTAGTAATTTCTTAGGTGGAGATACGCAGTATTTT. Translated: CASSNFLGGDTQYF.

The genes are TRBV10-3 and TRBJ2-7, with D unresolved. The CDR3 consists of 14 residues. V gave up 2 bases and J gave up 3 bases, with 11 bases separating them. Germline CDR1 is ENHRY and CDR2 is SYGVKD. The CDR3 DNA is TGTGCCATCAGTGAGCCGGGCGGATTCTACGAGCAGTACTTC. Its protein product is CAISEPGGFYEQYF.

The chain joins TRBV20-1 to TRBJ1-1; possibly TRBD1 for D (5 bases). The V gene's germline CDR1 is DFQATT and CDR2 SNEGSKA (reference sequence). The germline V and J ends were trimmed by 0 bases and 7 bases, with 15 bases remaining between them. The CDR3 contains 14 residues. The chain's CDR3 is CSARDPAGYSEAFF. DNA for the CDR3: TGCAGTGCTAGAGATCCTGCAGGGTATAGTGAAGCTTTCTTT.

This clonotype was seen a few times. This sequence joins TRBV15 and TRBJ1-1; D is uncertain. Trimming removed 1 base at V and 2 bases at J, with 11 bases between. Germline V CDR1 and CDR2: LNHNV, YYDKDF (reference sequence). The CDR3 sequence is 15 residues long. The CDR3 bases are TGTGCCACCAGCAGAGGTAAAAGGATTAACACTGAAGCTTTCTTT. Translating it yields CATSRGKRINTEAFF.

Regarding this clonotype: Mismatch with germline at one junction end may stem from a read error. The CDR3 reads CASARTGELCF. The CDR3 nucleotides read TGTGCCAGCGCACGTACCGGGGAGCTGTGTTTT. The rearrangement links TRBV28 to TRBJ2-2; the D gene is possibly TRBD2 (5 bases). CDR1 is MDHEN, CDR2 SYDVKM, per germline. The CDR3 extends over 11 amino acids.

This chain links TRBV5-8 with TRBJ2-7, with 9 bases that match TRBD1. V shed 0 bases, J shed 4 bases, and the junction held 2 bases outside the gene matches. This CDR3 contains 14 residues. The germline V gene encodes CDR1 SGHTS and CDR2 YDEGEE. The CDR3 loop is CASSLVGTGYEQYF. CDR3 in DNA: TGTGCCAGCAGCTTGGTGGGGACAGGGTACGAGCAGTACTTC.

V is TRBV11-1 and J is TRBJ2-1; tentative D call: TRBD2 (5 bases). The CDR3 length is 15 residues. V shed 0 bases and J shed 1 base, with 7 bases lying between them. Per germline, CDR1 SGHAT and CDR2 FQDESV (reference sequence). The CDR3 DNA is TGTGCCAGCAGCTTAGCGCGGGTATCCTACAATGAGCAGTTCTTC. It is translated as CASSLARVSYNEQFF.

The rearrangement links TRBV19 to TRBJ2-7, with D uncertain. Trimming removed 1 base at V and 2 bases at J, with 6 bases between. Germline values: CDR1 LNHDA, CDR2 SQIVND (reference sequence). The CDR3 covers 13 residues. The CDR3 DNA follows: TGTGCCAGTAGTATAGCAGTCACCTACGAGCAGTACTTC. Its protein product is CASSIAVTYEQYF.

This rearrangement joins TRBV5-8 to TRBJ2-2, with D perhaps TRBD2 (6 bases). Trimming removed 2 bases at V and 4 bases at J, with 15 bases between. CDR1 is SGHTS, CDR2 YDEGEE, per germline. The CDR3 is 16 residues long. The CDR3 DNA sequence: TGTGCCAGCAGCTTAGGCCCCCGGGGAGGCACCGGGGAGCTGTTTTTT. Its translation is CASSLGPRGGTGELFF. Looking up the rest from reference TRBV5-8 and TRBJ2-2 gives the full variable domain: EAGVTQSPTHLIKTRGQQATLRCSPISGHTSVYWYQQALGLGLQFLLWYDEGEERNRGNFPPRFSGRQFPNYSSELNVNALELEDSALYLCASSLGPRGGTGELFFGEGSRLTVL.

A remark on this clonotype: Possible read error: a much larger clone is one base away. The V gene is TRBV12-3 or TRBV12-4, the J gene TRBJ1-5, with 8 bases that match TRBD1. J lost 3 bases, V lost 4 bases, and 8 bases had no gene match. The CDR3 contains 16 residues. The CDR3 DNA sequence: TGTGCCAGCAGTTCGCAGGGGGCGTGGGTCAATCAGCCCCAGCATTTT. Its translation: CASSSQGAWVNQPQHF.

This clonotype has just a few counts. V and J are TRBV10-3 and TRBJ1-1; tentatively, D is TRBD1 (6 bases). Germline assignment: CDR1 ENHRY and CDR2 SYGVKD. Trimming removed 8 bases from V and 4 bases from J, with 23 bases in between. CDR3 size: 16 residues. CDR3 coding DNA: TGTGCCATCGGGAAAAGAAACAGGGCCCAGAGCACTGAAGCTTTCTTT. It is translated as CAIGKRNRAQSTEAFF.

This clonotype was observed many times. The V call is TRBV12-3 or TRBV12-4, the J call TRBJ2-1; D possibly corresponds to TRBD2 (6 bases). Trimming took off 4 bases at V and 3 bases at J, with 10 bases between the two ends. The CDR3 contains 14 residues. CDR3 nucleotides: TGTGCCAGCAGTTCCACCGGGGGCTACAATGAGCAGTTCTTC. Amino acids: CASSSTGGYNEQFF.

CDR3 protein: CASSPVGTSDTDTQYF. The CDR3, as DNA: TGTGCCAGCTCACCAGTCGGGACTAGCGACACAGATACGCAGTATTTT. The chain employs TRBV18 and TRBJ2-3; 10 bases fit TRBD2. This CDR3 has 16 amino acids. The V segment lost 2 bases and the J segment 2 bases; nucleotides outside the gene matches: 4. Per the germline V gene, CDR1 is KGHSH and CDR2 is LQKENI.

This clonotype was seen many times. The chain links TRBV7-2 to TRBJ2-2; D is uncertain. Germline V lookup: CDR1 SGHTA, CDR2 FQGNSA. The CDR3 runs 14 residues. V shed 5 bases and J shed 6 bases, with 13 bases lying between them. As DNA, the CDR3 is TGTGCCAGCAGCCCTACGTACGGTTCCGGGGAGCTGTTTTTT. Protein: CASSPTYGSGELFF.

This clonotype was seen ten or more times. J is TRBJ2-7 and V is TRBV19; D may be TRBD1 (6 bases). The CDR3 runs 13 residues. The germline V gene encodes CDR1 LNHDA and CDR2 SQIVND (reference sequence). V lost 9 bases, J lost 1 base, and 13 bases lay in between. CDR3 sequence (DNA): TGTGCCAGCAGCTTTGGACAGTCCTACGAGCAGTACTTC. It translates to CASSFGQSYEQYF.

This chain joins TRBV29-1 and TRBJ2-1, with 10 bases lining up with TRBD2. The CDR3 is 16 amino acids. Germline lookup yields CDR1 SQVTM and CDR2 ANQGSEA. With 7 bases clipped from V and 3 bases from J, the junction kept 12 bases outside the gene matches. CDR3 DNA sequence: TGCAGCGCATACGAGAGCGGGGGGGATTTCTACAATGAGCAGTTCTTC. Translating gives CSAYESGGDFYNEQFF.

The V call is TRBV2, the J call TRBJ2-2; D is unclear. The germline V gene encodes CDR1 SNHLY and CDR2 FYNNEI. Trimming cost V 2 bases and J 6 bases, with 10 bases left between them. This CDR3 contains 14 residues. This chain's CDR3 is CASSEPSQAGELFF. In nucleotides, the CDR3 is TGTGCCAGCAGTGAACCGTCTCAGGCCGGGGAGCTGTTTTTT.

This chain connects TRBV29-1 to TRBJ1-2; D not resolved. Germline assignment: CDR1 SQVTM and CDR2 ANQGSEA. The CDR3 is made up of 16 amino acids. V was trimmed by 5 bases and J by 4 bases, leaving 23 bases between them. CDR3 sequence reads: CSVPSITDFDPYGYTF. CDR3 sequence (DNA): TGCAGCGTTCCATCAATCACGGATTTCGACCCCTATGGCTACACCTTC.

This clonotype was counted ten times or more. The rearrangement joins TRBV12-3 or TRBV12-4 to TRBJ1-1; D possibly corresponds to TRBD1 (5 bases). The CDR3 totals 13 residues. Between the trimmed V and J ends, which lost 7 bases and 5 bases, there was a span of 14 bases. CDR3 amino acids: CASKGREGTEAFF. In nucleotides, the CDR3 is TGTGCCAGCAAGGGCAGAGAGGGGACTGAAGCTTTCTTT.

This chain links TRBV12-3 or TRBV12-4 with TRBJ1-4, with D possibly matching TRBD1 (5 bases). This CDR3 region has 12 residues. Deletions cut 7 bases from V and 8 bases from J, with 11 bases between. Here the CDR3 reads CASTTWGEKLFF. The CDR3 DNA sequence: TGTGCCAGCACGACTTGGGGGGAAAAACTGTTTTTT.

The genes are TRBV12-3 or TRBV12-4 and TRBJ1-5, with D tentatively TRBD1 (6 bases). V lost 3 bases to trimming and J lost 7 bases, with 22 bases between them. The CDR3 is made up of 17 amino acids. CDR3 coding DNA: TGTGCCAGCAGTTTGACGGGGTTCCGGGGGGCTTTGCAGCCCCAGCATTTT. This encodes CASSLTGFRGALQPQHF.